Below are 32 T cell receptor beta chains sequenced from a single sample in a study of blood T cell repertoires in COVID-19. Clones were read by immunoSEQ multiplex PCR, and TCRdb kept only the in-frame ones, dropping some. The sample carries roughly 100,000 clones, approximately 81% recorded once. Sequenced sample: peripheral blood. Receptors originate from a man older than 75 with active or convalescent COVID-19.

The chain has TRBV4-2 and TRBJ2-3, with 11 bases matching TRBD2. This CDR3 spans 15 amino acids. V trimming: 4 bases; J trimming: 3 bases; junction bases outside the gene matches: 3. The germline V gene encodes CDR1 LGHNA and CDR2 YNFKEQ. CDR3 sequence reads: CASSPLAGETDTQYF. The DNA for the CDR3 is TGTGCCAGCAGCCCACTAGCGGGGGAGACAGATACGCAGTATTTT.

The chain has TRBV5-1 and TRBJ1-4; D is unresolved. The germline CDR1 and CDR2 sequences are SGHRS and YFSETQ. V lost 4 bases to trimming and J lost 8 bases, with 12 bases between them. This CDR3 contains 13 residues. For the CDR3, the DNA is TGCGCCAGCAGCCCGCGGGGAAGGGAAAAACTGTTTTTT. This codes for CASSPRGREKLFF.

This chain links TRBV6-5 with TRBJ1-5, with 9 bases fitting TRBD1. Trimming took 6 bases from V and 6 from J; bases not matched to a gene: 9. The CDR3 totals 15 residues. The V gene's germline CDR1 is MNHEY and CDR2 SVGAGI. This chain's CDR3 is CASSPGTGMGQPQHF. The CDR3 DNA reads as TGTGCCAGCAGCCCCGGGACAGGGATGGGTCAGCCCCAGCATTTT.

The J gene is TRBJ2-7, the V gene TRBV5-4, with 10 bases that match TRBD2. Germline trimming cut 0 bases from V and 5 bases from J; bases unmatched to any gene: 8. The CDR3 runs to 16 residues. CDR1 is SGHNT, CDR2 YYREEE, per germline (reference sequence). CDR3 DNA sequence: TGTGCCAGCAGCTTGGTAGGTCTAGCGGGGGCGGACGAGCAGTACTTC. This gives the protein CASSLVGLAGADEQYF.

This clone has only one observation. This chain's CDR3 is CASADSSSSYEQYF. The CDR3 DNA reads as TGTGCCAGCGCAGACTCAAGTAGCTCCTACGAGCAGTACTTC. This rearrangement joins TRBV2 to TRBJ2-7; D is unresolved. Trimming took off 8 bases at V and 0 bases at J, with 14 bases between the two ends. The CDR3 is made up of 14 amino acids. Germline CDR1 and CDR2: SNHLY and FYNNEI.

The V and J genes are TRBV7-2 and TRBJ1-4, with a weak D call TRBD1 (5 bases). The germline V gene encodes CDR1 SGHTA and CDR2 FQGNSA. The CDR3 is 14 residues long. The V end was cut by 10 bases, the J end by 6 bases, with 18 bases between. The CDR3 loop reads CATSPGGSDEKLFF. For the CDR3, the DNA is TGTGCCACCTCGCCGGGGGGGAGTGATGAAAAACTGTTTTTT.

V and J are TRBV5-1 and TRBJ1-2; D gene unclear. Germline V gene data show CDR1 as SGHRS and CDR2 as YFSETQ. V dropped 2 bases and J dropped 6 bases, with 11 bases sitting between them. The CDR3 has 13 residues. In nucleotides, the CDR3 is TGCGCCAGCAGCTTACGGGTTTGGGATGGCTACACCTTC. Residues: CASSLRVWDGYTF. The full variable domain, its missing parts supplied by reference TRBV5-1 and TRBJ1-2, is KAGVTQTPRYLIKTRGQQVTLSCSPISGHRSVSWYQQTPGQGLQFLFEYFSETQRNKGNFPGRFSGRQFSNSRSEMNVSTLELGDSALYLCASSLRVWDGYTFGSGTRLTVV.

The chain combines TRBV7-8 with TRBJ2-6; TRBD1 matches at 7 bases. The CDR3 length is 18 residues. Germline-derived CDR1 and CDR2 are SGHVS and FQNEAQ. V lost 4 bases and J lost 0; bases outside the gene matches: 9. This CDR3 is CASSWGTAPTSGANVLTF. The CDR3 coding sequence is TGTGCCAGCAGCTGGGGGACAGCACCAACCTCTGGGGCCAACGTCCTGACTTTC.

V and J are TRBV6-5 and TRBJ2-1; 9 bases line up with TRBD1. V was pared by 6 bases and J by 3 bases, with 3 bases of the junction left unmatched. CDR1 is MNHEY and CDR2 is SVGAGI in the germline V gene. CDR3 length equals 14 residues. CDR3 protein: CASRGTGLYNEQFF. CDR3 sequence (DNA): TGTGCCAGCAGGGGGACAGGGCTCTACAATGAGCAGTTCTTC.

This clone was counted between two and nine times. The CDR3 sequence is CASLDRADYGYTF. The CDR3 DNA reads as TGTGCCAGCCTCGACAGGGCGGACTATGGCTACACCTTC. The genes are TRBV28 and TRBJ1-2; 7 bases line up with TRBD1. This CDR3 region has 13 residues. In germline, CDR1 is MDHEN, CDR2 SYDVKM. V shed 8 bases and J 3 bases; nucleotides not matched to a gene: 6.

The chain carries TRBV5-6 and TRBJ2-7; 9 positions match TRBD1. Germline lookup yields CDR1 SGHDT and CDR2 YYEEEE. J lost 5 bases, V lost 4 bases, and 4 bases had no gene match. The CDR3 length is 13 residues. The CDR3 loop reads CASSAGTGHEQYF. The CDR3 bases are TGTGCCAGCAGCGCCGGGACAGGGCACGAGCAGTACTTC. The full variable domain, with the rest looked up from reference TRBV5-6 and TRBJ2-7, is DAGVTQSPTHLIKTRGQQVTLRCSPKSGHDTVSWYQQALGQGPQFIFQYYEEEERQRGNFPDRFSGHQFPNYSSELNVNALLLGDSALYLCASSAGTGHEQYFGPGTRLTVT.

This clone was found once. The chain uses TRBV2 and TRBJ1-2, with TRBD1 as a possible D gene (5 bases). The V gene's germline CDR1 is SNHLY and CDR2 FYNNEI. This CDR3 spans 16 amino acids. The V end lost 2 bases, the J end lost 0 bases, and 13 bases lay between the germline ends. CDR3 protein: CASSESQAGSNYGYTF. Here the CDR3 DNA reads TGTGCCAGCAGTGAATCCCAGGCAGGGTCTAACTATGGCTACACCTTC.

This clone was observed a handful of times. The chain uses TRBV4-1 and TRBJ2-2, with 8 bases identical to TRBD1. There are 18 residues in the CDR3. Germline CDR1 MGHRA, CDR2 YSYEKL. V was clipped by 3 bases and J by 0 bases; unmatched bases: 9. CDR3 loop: CASSQTGTGGTNTGELFF. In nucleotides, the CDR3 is TGCGCCAGCAGCCAGACCGGAACAGGGGGTACGAACACCGGGGAGCTGTTTTTT.

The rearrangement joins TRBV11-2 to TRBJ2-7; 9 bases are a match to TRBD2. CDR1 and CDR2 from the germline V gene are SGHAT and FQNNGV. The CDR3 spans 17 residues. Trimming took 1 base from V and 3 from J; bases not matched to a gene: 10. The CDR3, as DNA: TGTGCCAGCAGCTTAGCAGGTGCGGGGGGGGCGGTCTACGAGCAGTACTTC. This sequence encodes CASSLAGAGGAVYEQYF.

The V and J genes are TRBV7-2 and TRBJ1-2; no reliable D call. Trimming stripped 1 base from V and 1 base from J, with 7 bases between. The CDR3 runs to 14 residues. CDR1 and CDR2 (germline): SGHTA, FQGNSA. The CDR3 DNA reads TGTGCCAGCAGCTTAGAGCACAGTAACTATGGCTACACCTTC. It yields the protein CASSLEHSNYGYTF.

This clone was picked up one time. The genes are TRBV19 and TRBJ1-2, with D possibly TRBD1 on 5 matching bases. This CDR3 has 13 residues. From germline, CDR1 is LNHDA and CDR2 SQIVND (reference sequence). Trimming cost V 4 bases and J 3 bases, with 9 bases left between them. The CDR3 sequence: CASSKQGDYGYTF. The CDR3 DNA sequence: TGTGCCAGTAGTAAACAAGGGGACTATGGCTACACCTTC.

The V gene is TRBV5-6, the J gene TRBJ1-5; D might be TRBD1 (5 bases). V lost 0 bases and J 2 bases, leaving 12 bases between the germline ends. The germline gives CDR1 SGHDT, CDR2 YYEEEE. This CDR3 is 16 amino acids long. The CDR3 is CASSLGGRGGNQPQHF. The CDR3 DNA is TGTGCCAGCAGCTTGGGAGGGAGGGGAGGCAATCAGCCCCAGCATTTT.

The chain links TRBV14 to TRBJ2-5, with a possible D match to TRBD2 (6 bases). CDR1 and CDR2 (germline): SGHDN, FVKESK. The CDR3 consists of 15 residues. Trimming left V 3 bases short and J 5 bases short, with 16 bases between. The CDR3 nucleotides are TGTGCCAGCAGCCAGTTGATCAATGGGAGGGAGACCCAGTACTTC. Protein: CASSQLINGRETQYF.

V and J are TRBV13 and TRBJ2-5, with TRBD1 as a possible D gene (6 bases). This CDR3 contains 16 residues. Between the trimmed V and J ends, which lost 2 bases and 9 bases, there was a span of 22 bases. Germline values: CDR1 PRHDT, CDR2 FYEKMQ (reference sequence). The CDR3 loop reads CASSLSPRQAPGAQYF. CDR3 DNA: TGTGCCAGCAGCTTATCCCCACGACAGGCCCCAGGTGCCCAGTACTTC.

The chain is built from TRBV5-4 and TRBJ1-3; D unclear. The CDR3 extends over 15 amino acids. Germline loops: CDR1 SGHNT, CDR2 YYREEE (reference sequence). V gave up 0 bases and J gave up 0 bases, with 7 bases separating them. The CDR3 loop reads CASSLVTGSGNTIYF. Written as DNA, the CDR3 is TGTGCCAGCAGCTTGGTGACGGGCTCTGGAAACACCATATATTTT.

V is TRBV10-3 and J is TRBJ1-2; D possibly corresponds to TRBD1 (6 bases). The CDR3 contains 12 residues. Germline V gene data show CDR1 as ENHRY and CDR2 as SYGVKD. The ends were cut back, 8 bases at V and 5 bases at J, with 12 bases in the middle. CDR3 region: CAIPSGTYGYTF. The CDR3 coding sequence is TGTGCCATCCCTTCCGGGACATATGGCTACACCTTC.

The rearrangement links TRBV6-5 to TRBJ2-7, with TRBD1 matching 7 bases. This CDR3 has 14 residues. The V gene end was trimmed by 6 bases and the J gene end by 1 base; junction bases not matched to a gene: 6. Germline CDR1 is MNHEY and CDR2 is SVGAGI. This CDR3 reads CASSVDRASYEQYF. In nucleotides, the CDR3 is TGTGCCAGCAGCGTCGACAGGGCTTCCTACGAGCAGTACTTC.

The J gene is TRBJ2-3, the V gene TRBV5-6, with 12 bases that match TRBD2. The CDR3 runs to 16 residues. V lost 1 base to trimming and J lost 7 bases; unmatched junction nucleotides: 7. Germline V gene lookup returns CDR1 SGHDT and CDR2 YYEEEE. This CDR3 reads CASSLPSGGAGNTQYF. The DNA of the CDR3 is TGTGCCAGCAGCTTGCCTAGCGGGGGGGCCGGGAATACGCAGTATTTT.

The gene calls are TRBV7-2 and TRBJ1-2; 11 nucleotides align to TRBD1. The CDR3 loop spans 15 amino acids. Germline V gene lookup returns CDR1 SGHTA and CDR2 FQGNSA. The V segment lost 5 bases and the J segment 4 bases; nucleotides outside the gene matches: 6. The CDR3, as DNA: TGTGCCAGCAGCCCCGGACAGGGGGCTCTCTATGGCTACACCTTC. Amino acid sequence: CASSPGQGALYGYTF.

The CDR3 bases are TGTGCCAGCAGCCGACAGGGGGCTCGGGAGCAGTACTTC. Translating it yields CASSRQGAREQYF. The J gene is TRBJ2-7, the V gene TRBV3-1 (or the pseudogene TRBV3-2); TRBD1 matches 10 bases. This CDR3 has 13 amino acids. Germline CDR1 LGHDT, CDR2 YNNKEL (reference sequence). The J segment lost 7 bases and the V segment lost 4 bases, leaving 4 bases of the junction unmatched.

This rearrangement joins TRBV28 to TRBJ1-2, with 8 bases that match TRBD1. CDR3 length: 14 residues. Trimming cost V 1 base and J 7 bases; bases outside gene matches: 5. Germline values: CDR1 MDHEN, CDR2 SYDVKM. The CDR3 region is CASSLSGQGGGYTF. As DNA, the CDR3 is TGTGCCAGCAGTTTATCTGGACAGGGCGGTGGCTACACCTTC.

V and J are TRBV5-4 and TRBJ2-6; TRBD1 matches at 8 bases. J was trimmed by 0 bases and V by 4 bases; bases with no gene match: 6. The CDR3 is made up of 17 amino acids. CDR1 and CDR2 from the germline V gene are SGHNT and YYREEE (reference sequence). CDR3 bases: TGTGCCAGCAGCCGAGGACAGGGCGCCTCTGGGGCCAACGTCCTGACTTTC. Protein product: CASSRGQGASGANVLTF.

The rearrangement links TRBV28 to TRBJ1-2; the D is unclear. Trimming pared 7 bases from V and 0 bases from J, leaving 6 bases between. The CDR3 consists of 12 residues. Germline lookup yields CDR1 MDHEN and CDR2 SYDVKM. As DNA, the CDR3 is TGTGCCAGCACTGACACTAACTATGGCTACACCTTC. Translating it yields CASTDTNYGYTF.

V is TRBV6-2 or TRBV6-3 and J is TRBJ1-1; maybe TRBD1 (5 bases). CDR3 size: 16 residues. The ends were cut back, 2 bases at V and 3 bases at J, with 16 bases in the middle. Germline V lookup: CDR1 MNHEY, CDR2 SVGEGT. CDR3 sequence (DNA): TGTGCCAGCAGTTACCCCGCAGGGAGGGTGGACACTGAAGCTTTCTTT. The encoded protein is CASSYPAGRVDTEAFF.

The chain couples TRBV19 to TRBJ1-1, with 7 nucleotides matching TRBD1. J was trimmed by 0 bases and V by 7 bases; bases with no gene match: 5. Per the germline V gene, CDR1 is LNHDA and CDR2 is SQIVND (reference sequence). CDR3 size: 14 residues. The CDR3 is CASNTGTVNTEAFF. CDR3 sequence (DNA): TGTGCCAGTAATACCGGGACAGTGAACACTGAAGCTTTCTTT. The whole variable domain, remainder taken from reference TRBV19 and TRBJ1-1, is DGGITQSPKYLFRKEGQNVTLSCEQNLNHDAMYWYRQDPGQGLRLIYYSQIVNDFQKGDIAEGYSVSREKKESFPLTVTSAQKNPTAFYLCASNTGTVNTEAFFGQGTRLTVV.

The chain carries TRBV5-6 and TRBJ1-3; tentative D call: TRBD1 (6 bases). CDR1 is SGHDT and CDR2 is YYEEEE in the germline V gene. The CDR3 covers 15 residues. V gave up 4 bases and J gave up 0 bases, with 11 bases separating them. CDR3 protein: CASSTQGNSGNTIYF. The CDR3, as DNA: TGTGCCAGCAGCACCCAGGGGAACTCTGGAAACACCATATATTTT. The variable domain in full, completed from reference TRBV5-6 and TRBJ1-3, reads DAGVTQSPTHLIKTRGQQVTLRCSPKSGHDTVSWYQQALGQGPQFIFQYYEEEERQRGNFPDRFSGHQFPNYSSELNVNALLLGDSALYLCASSTQGNSGNTIYFGEGSWLTVV.

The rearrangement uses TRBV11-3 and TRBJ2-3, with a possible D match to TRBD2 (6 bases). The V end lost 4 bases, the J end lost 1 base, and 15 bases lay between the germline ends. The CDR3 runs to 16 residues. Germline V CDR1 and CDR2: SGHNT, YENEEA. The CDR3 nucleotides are TGTGCCAGCAGCTCCGGCACAACGGGGGGCACAGATACGCAGTATTTT. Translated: CASSSGTTGGTDTQYF.